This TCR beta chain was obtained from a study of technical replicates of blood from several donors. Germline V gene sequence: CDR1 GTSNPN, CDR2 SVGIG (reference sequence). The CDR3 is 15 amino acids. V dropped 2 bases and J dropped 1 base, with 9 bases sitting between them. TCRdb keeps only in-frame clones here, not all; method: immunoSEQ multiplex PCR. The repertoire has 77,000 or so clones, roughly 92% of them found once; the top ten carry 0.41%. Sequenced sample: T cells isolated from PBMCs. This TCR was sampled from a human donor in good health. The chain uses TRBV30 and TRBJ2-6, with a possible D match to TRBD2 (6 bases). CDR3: CAWSPGDSGANVLTF. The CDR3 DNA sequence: TGTGCCTGGAGTCCGGGGGATTCTGGGGCCAACGTCCTGACTTTC.